This T cell receptor (beta chain) was captured by sequencing in a study of shared clonotypes between healthy human individuals. Points from the study as a whole: In this cohort, only blood was sampled, and tissue repertoires likely differ.

Of note for this clone: Its antigen is not known.

Donors comprised only Caucasian adults living in Nashville, Tennessee. Germline CDR1 is ENHRY and CDR2 is SYGVKD. The V and J ends lost 2 bases and 4 bases, in that order; junction bases with no gene match: 8. The CDR3 has 16 residues. Produced via immunoSEQ multiplex PCR; TCRdb's table is partial and in-frame only. This table has some 1,600,000 clones, approximately 98% appearing once. The receptor was derived from a man in his thirties or forties in good health. The V and J genes are TRBV10-3 and TRBJ2-3; 8 positions match TRBD1. The sequencing input was naive CD4+ T cells sorted from blood. The subset was: CD45RA+ positively selected. The CDR3 DNA is TGTGCCATCAGTGAGCCCCGTCAGGGGGCGGCAGATACGCAGTATTTT. Translation: CAISEPRQGAADTQYF.